This entry lists 23 T cell receptor beta chains sequenced from one sample in a study of shared clonotypes between healthy human individuals. Naive CD8 cells, CD45RO-negative and positively selected for CCR7, excluded terminally differentiated effector memory CD45RA+ cells. Profiled with immunoSEQ multiplex PCR; TCRdb holds only in-frame clones, not every one. Here the sample spans about 2.2 million clones, approximately 92% being singletons. Sequences were obtained from naive CD8+ T cells from PBMCs. These receptors all stem from a man younger than 35 in good health. Some clones in this sample may be carry-over from other donors' samples.

On this clone itself: Other DNA sequences in the same sample also yield this CDR3. The chain employs TRBV5-4 and TRBJ2-1; D is possibly TRBD2 (5 bases). The V end lost 0 bases, the J end lost 0 bases, and 10 bases lay between the germline ends. The CDR3 is 16 amino acids. The germline V gene has CDR1 SGHNT and CDR2 YYREEE (reference sequence). The CDR3 coding sequence is TGTGCCAGCAGCTTGGAGGCGGGCAGCTCCTACAATGAGCAGTTCTTC. It codes for CASSLEAGSSYNEQFF.

The J gene is TRBJ2-7, the V gene TRBV30; no reliable D call. Trimming took off 0 bases at V and 2 bases at J, with 11 bases between the two ends. Germline values: CDR1 GTSNPN, CDR2 SVGIG (reference sequence). The CDR3 contains 14 residues. The CDR3 bases are TGTGCCTGGAGTGTACTAATCGGGCCCTACGAGCAGTACTTC. It is translated as CAWSVLIGPYEQYF.

V usage is TRBV7-2 and J usage is TRBJ2-5, with D unresolved. V was cut by 6 bases and J by 4 bases, with 9 bases left in between. This CDR3 comprises 12 residues. CDR1 and CDR2 (germline): SGHTA, FQGNSA. The CDR3 nucleotides are TGTGCCAGCAGTGAAACCAGAGAGACCCAGTACTTC. It is translated as CASSETRETQYF.

The genes are TRBV2 and TRBJ2-5; a weak D match, TRBD2 (5 bases). There are 15 residues in the CDR3. V dropped 6 bases and J dropped 1 base, with 15 bases sitting between them. Germline loops: CDR1 SNHLY, CDR2 FYNNEI. CDR3 loop: CASSLGRNTQETQYF. CDR3 in DNA: TGTGCCAGCAGCCTGGGGAGAAACACCCAAGAGACCCAGTACTTC. The full variable domain, in which reference TRBV2 and TRBJ2-5 provide the parts outside the CDR3, is EPEVTQTPSHQVTQMGQEVILRCVPISNHLYFYWYRQILGQKVEFLVSFYNNEISEKSEIFDDQFSVERPDGSNFTLKIRSTKLEDSAMYFCASSLGRNTQETQYFGPGTRLLVL.

The CDR3 nucleotides are TGTGCCAGCAGCTTTCCACGGAATGAGCAGTTCTTC. This gives the protein CASSFPRNEQFF. The gene calls are TRBV11-2 and TRBJ2-1; no definite D call. Trimming cost V 3 bases and J 7 bases, with 7 bases left between them. The germline gives CDR1 SGHAT, CDR2 FQNNGV. The CDR3 loop spans 12 amino acids. Full variable domain (rest looked up from reference TRBV11-2 and TRBJ2-1): EAGVAQSPRYKIIEKRQSVAFWCNPISGHATLYWYQQILGQGPKLLIQFQNNGVVDDSQLPKDRFSAERLKGVDSTLKIQPAKLEDSAVYLCASSFPRNEQFFGPGTRLTVL.

This chain connects TRBV4-1 to TRBJ2-5; 7 nucleotides match TRBD2. The CDR3 has 14 residues. Losses at the gene ends were 4 bases for V and 2 bases for J; bases not matched to a gene: 4. The germline V gene encodes CDR1 MGHRA and CDR2 YSYEKL. This CDR3 is CASSPGGPQETQYF. The DNA for the CDR3 is TGCGCCAGCAGCCCGGGGGGTCCGCAAGAGACCCAGTACTTC.

The V gene is TRBV7-7, the J gene TRBJ2-5, with 7 nucleotides matching TRBD1. This CDR3 contains 17 residues. CDR1 is SSHAT, CDR2 FNYEAQ, per germline (reference sequence). With V trimmed by 5 bases and J by 5 bases, 17 bases remained unmatched. The CDR3 here is CASSPTPDRSLGETQYF. The CDR3 nucleotides read TGTGCCAGCAGCCCAACCCCGGACAGGTCCCTTGGGGAGACCCAGTACTTC.

The V and J genes are TRBV4-3 and TRBJ2-1; the D is unclear. The CDR3 loop spans 15 amino acids. Germline CDR1 is LGHNA and CDR2 is YSLEER. With 1 base removed from V and 5 bases from J, the gap between germline ends came to 12 bases. In DNA, the CDR3 is TGCGCCAGCAGCCAAGCCCGACGGCGAGACAATGAGCAGTTCTTC. This sequence encodes CASSQARRRDNEQFF.

The chain uses TRBV4-2 and TRBJ2-7; 10 positions agree with TRBD2. The CDR3 covers 16 residues. With 3 bases clipped from V and 6 bases from J, the junction kept 11 bases outside the gene matches. Germline V CDR1 and CDR2: LGHNA, YNFKEQ. The DNA for the CDR3 is TGTGCCAGCAGCCATGATAAGACTAGCGGGCTGGCCGAGCAGTACTTC. The encoded protein is CASSHDKTSGLAEQYF.

A single count supports this clone. The rearrangement joins TRBV30 to TRBJ2-7; D is ambiguous. Germline V gene sequence: CDR1 GTSNPN, CDR2 SVGIG (reference sequence). The CDR3 loop spans 14 amino acids. V was shortened by 1 base and J by 0 bases, with 10 bases between the two germline ends. CDR3 residues: CAWSGSTDSYEQYF. The DNA of the CDR3 is TGTGCCTGGAGTGGCAGCACAGACTCCTACGAGCAGTACTTC.

The V gene is TRBV9, the J gene TRBJ1-1; D remains unclear. V was pared by 4 bases and J by 1 base, with 11 bases between. The CDR3 is 14 amino acids. CDR1 is SGDLS, CDR2 YYNGEE, per germline. For the CDR3, the DNA is TGTGCCAGCAGCCCCGGTGGTTGGAACACTGAAGCTTTCTTT. Encoded protein: CASSPGGWNTEAFF.

The chain is built from TRBV7-9 and TRBJ2-5; a weak D match, TRBD2 (5 bases). Germline CDR1 reads SEHNR; CDR2 reads FQNEAQ (reference sequence). The CDR3 runs 14 residues. V was trimmed by 4 bases and J by 2 bases, leaving 11 bases between them. CDR3 sequence reads: CASSSLGVQETQYF. The CDR3 nucleotides are TGTGCCAGCAGCTCTCTCGGGGTTCAAGAGACCCAGTACTTC.

Here the CDR3 DNA reads TGTGCCAGCAGCTTAAAGACCGGGGAGCTGTTTTTT. This encodes CASSLKTGELFF. The chain joins TRBV7-9 to TRBJ2-2; no firm D call. The V end was cut by 2 bases, the J end by 5 bases, with 3 bases between. This CDR3 contains 12 residues. Germline V CDR1 and CDR2: SEHNR, FQNEAQ (reference sequence).

The chain carries TRBV9 and TRBJ2-5; perhaps TRBD1 as D (6 bases). V gave up 3 bases and J gave up 7 bases, with 10 bases separating them. Per germline, CDR1 SGDLS and CDR2 YYNGEE. The CDR3 totals 12 residues. The CDR3, as DNA: TGTGCCAGCAGCGCTCAGGGGCCGACCCAGTACTTC. Protein product: CASSAQGPTQYF.

Regarding this clone: At the DNA level, this CDR3 is encoded by other sequences in the same sample as well. This chain joins TRBV27 and TRBJ2-7, with a possible D match to TRBD1 (5 bases). CDR3 size: 12 residues. Trimming took off 1 base at V and 5 bases at J, with 6 bases between the two ends. Germline loops: CDR1 MNHEY, CDR2 SMNVEV (reference sequence). The CDR3 reads CASSLLGDEQYF. CDR3 sequence (DNA): TGTGCCAGCAGTTTATTAGGGGACGAGCAGTACTTC.

V usage is TRBV27 and J usage is TRBJ1-1; D call uncertain. Trimming left V 2 bases short and J 8 bases short, with 9 bases between. The CDR3 consists of 12 residues. Germline CDR1 and CDR2: MNHEY and SMNVEV (reference sequence). DNA for the CDR3: TGTGCCAGCAGTTTAGGTCCGGGAGAAGCTTTCTTT. Protein product: CASSLGPGEAFF.

V and J are TRBV2 and TRBJ2-5; possible D gene TRBD2, 5 bases. In germline, CDR1 is SNHLY, CDR2 FYNNEI. Trimming removed 11 bases from V and 2 bases from J, with 18 bases in between. CDR3 size: 14 residues. The CDR3 coding sequence is TGTGCCGAAACACACTTCGGGGAGCAAGAGACCCAGTACTTC. It specifies CAETHFGEQETQYF.

CDR3: CASSPGGTGASYEQYF. In DNA, the CDR3 is TGTGCCAGCAGCCCCGGGGGGACAGGGGCATCCTACGAGCAGTACTTC. The rearrangement uses TRBV9 and TRBJ2-7, with 10 bases lining up with TRBD1. V trimming: 4 bases; J trimming: 1 base; junction bases outside the gene matches: 8. Germline V gene data show CDR1 as SGDLS and CDR2 as YYNGEE. The CDR3 loop spans 16 amino acids.

J is TRBJ2-1 and V is TRBV2; TRBD2 aligns across 7 bases. CDR3 size: 15 residues. Germline lookup yields CDR1 SNHLY and CDR2 FYNNEI. V was pared by 0 bases and J by 5 bases, with 4 bases of the junction left unmatched. CDR3: CASSEAGLLNNEQFF. The DNA for the CDR3 is TGTGCCAGCAGTGAAGCGGGACTACTTAACAATGAGCAGTTCTTC.

The chain is built from TRBV10-1 and TRBJ2-3; 13 bases are a match to TRBD2. The germline V gene has CDR1 WNHNN and CDR2 SYGVQD (reference sequence). This CDR3 is 16 amino acids long. Trimming removed 6 bases from V and 0 bases from J; junction bases left unmatched: 3. This chain's CDR3 is CASSKGLAGSTDTQYF. CDR3 in DNA: TGCGCCAGCAGCAAGGGACTAGCGGGGAGCACAGATACGCAGTATTTT.

This rearrangement joins TRBV7-6 to TRBJ2-1, with 13 bases aligning to TRBD2. In germline, CDR1 is SGHVS, CDR2 FNYEAQ. The V and J ends lost 1 base and 8 bases, in that order; junction bases with no gene match: 5. The CDR3 runs 16 residues. As DNA, the CDR3 is TGTGCCAGCAGCTTAGAACTAGCGGGAGGGTTGGATGAGCAGTTCTTC. Translating it yields CASSLELAGGLDEQFF.

The rearrangement joins TRBV4-1 to TRBJ2-7; a weak D match, TRBD2 (7 bases). The CDR3 has 17 amino acids. CDR1 and CDR2 (germline): MGHRA, YSYEKL. The V and J ends lost 1 base and 6 bases respectively, with 22 bases between them. CDR3 in DNA: TGCGCCAGCAGCCAAGGCCCTCATGGGGGGGCGGTCCCCGAGCAGTACTTC. Protein sequence: CASSQGPHGGAVPEQYF.

This clone was picked up one time. V gene TRBV27 combines with J gene TRBJ2-2; D unresolved. This CDR3 spans 15 amino acids. The ends were cut back, 3 bases at V and 0 bases at J, with 8 bases in the middle. Germline assignment: CDR1 MNHEY and CDR2 SMNVEV (reference sequence). The CDR3 sequence is CASSFRHSNTGELFF. CDR3 bases: TGTGCCAGCAGTTTCAGACACTCGAACACCGGGGAGCTGTTTTTT.